Many counts were recorded for the clone carrying this T cell receptor (beta chain). Its cognate antigen is unknown. This CDR3 is 12 amino acids long. Trimming cost V 3 bases and J 9 bases, with 9 bases left between them. The V gene's germline CDR1 is SGHAT and CDR2 FQNNGV. The entry originates in a study of CD8 T cells in ankylosing spondylitis. Molecular-barcoded quantitative 5'-RACE produced these TCR beta libraries. Via MiXCR, TCRdb re-called the 5' RACE reads, giving one row per CDR3 protein. Altogether roughly 180,000 distinct CDR3 sequences are present, over 10% being singletons, with the ten largest covering 11%. Overall study findings and caveats: Typical of ankylosing spondylitis blood, it appeared, was a TCR beta motif of roughly eight highly homologous variants. Disease-associated clones were CD8+ and fairly uncommon in peripheral blood.

The receptor was derived from a female donor with ankylosing spondylitis or in good health (not recorded which). Sequenced material: blood, either unsorted or a sorted T cell fraction (not recorded which). This chain connects TRBV11-2 to TRBJ2-1; the D is unclear. CDR3 loop: CASSFQAAEQFF. The CDR3 DNA sequence: TGTGCCAGCAGCTTCCAGGCAGCTGAGCAGTTCTTC.